The sequence of this TCR beta chain was determined in a study of cytomegalovirus exposure and HLA in healthy donors. Looking at the study overall: An early data release held approximately 85 million unique TCRs from HLA-typed donors.

Points on this clone: Its antigen is still unknown.

General study points: CMV serostatus was the only recorded immune exposure for donors. From TCR beta sequences, most subjects' HLA-A and HLA-B alleles were reportedly predicted accurately.

The CDR3 length is 13 residues. Per germline, CDR1 GTSNPN and CDR2 SVGIG (reference sequence). Trimming cost V 5 bases and J 5 bases; bases outside gene matches: 8. PCR primers comprised 60 Vbeta and 13 Jbeta primers. Clones were read by immunoSEQ multiplex PCR, and TCRdb kept only the in-frame ones, dropping some. The sample holds about 110,000 clones, around 80% seen once. V is TRBV30 and J is TRBJ2-5; 7 bases are a match to TRBD1. The TCR was taken from a man between 25 and 39 years old in good health and CMV-seropositive. Sequenced sample: PBMCs. The DNA of the CDR3 is TGTGCCTGGGCTCCCGGGACAGTCGAGACCCAGTACTTC. Its protein product is CAWAPGTVETQYF.